This TCR beta chain was identified during a study of radiotherapy plus CTLA-4 blockade in lung cancer. With V trimmed by 5 bases and J by 2 bases, 3 bases remained unmatched. CDR1 and CDR2 (germline): MNHEY, SVGAGI. The CDR3 totals 14 residues. In the case of this clone: Its matching antigen is unknown.

General study points: Blood-borne expansion of tumor-derived TCR clones followed radiotherapy plus ipilimumab. Alongside interferon-beta, early blood T cell clone dynamics were reportedly the best predictor of response.

Sequenced by immunoSEQ multiplex PCR; TCRdb stores in-frame clones only, minus some. The table includes around 86,000 clones, under 85% detected once. Material: peripheral blood, obtained from a patient treated with radiotherapy plus ipilimumab. The chain is built from TRBV6-5 and TRBJ2-1; 7 bases line up with TRBD1. This receptor was obtained from a human donor with non-small cell lung cancer who had stable disease on radiotherapy plus ipilimumab. CDR3 region: CASSPQGPYNEQFF. The CDR3 DNA is TGTGCCAGCAGTCCACAGGGGCCCTACAATGAGCAGTTCTTC.